These 4 T cell receptor beta chains originate from one sample sequenced in a study of regulatory dendritic cells for organ transplantation. No antigens are known for them. Sorted subsets were CFSE-labeled and cultured four to six days with allogeneic dendritic cells. Sequenced by immunoSEQ multiplex PCR; TCRdb stores in-frame clones only, minus some. The table includes about 17,000 clones, around 79% detected once. The sample consisted of memory CD4+ T cells from blood cultured with regulatory dendritic cells. Subset reported: CD45RO+ memory T cells. The receptor set was obtained from a human donor in good health.

V is TRBV7-8 and J is TRBJ2-7; 8 bases line up with TRBD2. The CDR3 spans 15 residues. Germline trimming cut 1 base from V and 1 base from J; bases unmatched to any gene: 3. Germline CDR1 reads SGHVS; CDR2 reads FQNEAQ. The CDR3 sequence: CASSLVGGESYEQYF. The CDR3 bases are TGTGCCAGCAGCTTAGTCGGGGGGGAATCCTACGAGCAGTACTTC.

The chain employs TRBV7-2 and TRBJ1-5; D gene ambiguous. Germline V lookup: CDR1 SGHTA, CDR2 FQGNSA. Trimming shortened V by 1 base and J by 7 bases, and 8 bases separated the two germline ends. This CDR3 contains 13 residues. This CDR3 is CASSLEQRQPQHF. The DNA for the CDR3 is TGTGCCAGCAGCTTAGAGCAGAGGCAGCCCCAGCATTTT.

This clone was counted a few times. This chain links TRBV2 with TRBJ2-1, with a possible D match to TRBD2 (5 bases). The germline CDR1 and CDR2 sequences are SNHLY and FYNNEI. The CDR3 loop spans 14 amino acids. The V end was cut by 3 bases, the J end by 9 bases, with 15 bases between. Written as DNA, the CDR3 is TGTGCCAGCAGTGAGGTCCGGGTGGGGAGTGAGCAGTTCTTC. It encodes CASSEVRVGSEQFF.

This chain uses TRBV19 with TRBJ1-2; TRBD1 is a possible D gene (5 bases). V shed 0 bases and J shed 2 bases, with 13 bases lying between them. Germline loops: CDR1 LNHDA, CDR2 SQIVND (reference sequence). The CDR3 has 16 amino acids. In DNA, the CDR3 is TGTGCCAGTAGTATAGATTCGCGGGGCAGCAACTATGGCTACACCTTC. Its protein is CASSIDSRGSNYGYTF.